The T cell receptor beta chain described here comes from a study of response to subunit inactivated influenza vaccine. Note on this clonotype: Its target is unknown.

General study findings and limits: Each seasonal flu vaccination may recruit only limited new T cells, authors suggested.

TCRdb fed the RT-PCR reads into MiXCR, producing one record per CDR3 protein. The sample has roughly 520,000 distinct CDR3 sequences; around 25% are singletons. CDR3 length: 18 amino acids. Germline CDR1 is LGHNA and CDR2 is YSLEER. Trimming at V came to 1 base and at J to 2 bases, leaving 10 bases not matched to a gene. The chain combines TRBV4-3 with TRBJ2-1; the match to TRBD2 covers 8 bases. The origin of this receptor is a man aged 50-60 years who received an inactivated influenza vaccine. The material was CD4+ T cells sorted from PBMCs, obtained approximately 5 days after vaccination. CDR3 nucleotide sequence: TGCGCCAGCAGCCAAGTTGTAGCACCGGGACTAGCCTACAATGAGCAGTTCTTC. It encodes CASSQVVAPGLAYNEQFF.